This TCR beta chain was recovered during a study of T cell responses to AZD1222 COVID-19 vaccine. Study results and limitations: Most donors were white British, females outnumbered males, and clonal diversity was possibly underestimated. Along spike, vaccine-associated CD4 TCRs were found throughout, with dominance at 160-218 and 743-854. Nearly half of spike-specific TCRs reportedly target unmutated variant regions.

The ends were cut back, 3 bases at V and 5 bases at J, with 20 bases in the middle. The CDR3 has 16 residues. CDR1 SNHLY and CDR2 FYNNEI come from the germline V gene. Pooling covered second doses at about 4 or about 12 weeks. Only in-frame clones appear in the TCRdb table, and some are missing; sequencing was by immunoSEQ multiplex PCR. The table shows 95,000 to 150,000 clones, with about 86% occurring only once. About this clone itself: What it binds is unknown. The sample holds other DNA sequences that translate to the same CDR3.

The gene calls are TRBV2 and TRBJ2-7; perhaps TRBD1 as D (5 bases). The sample was peripheral blood, taken 28 days after the second AZD1222 dose. The sequence derives from an adult who received the AZD1222 COVID-19 vaccine. In nucleotides, the CDR3 is TGTGCCAGCAGTGAGCCAGGGCTCCGGTCAAGGAACGAGCAGTACTTC. As protein: CASSEPGLRSRNEQYF.